A selection of T cell receptor beta chains follows, all from one sample in a study of T cells after yellow fever vaccination. TCRdb reprocessed the 5' RACE reads via MiXCR and lists one record per CDR3 protein. The table has around 200,000 distinct CDR3 sequences, approximately 11% seen once. The specimen was CD8+ T cells sorted from PBMCs, collected 15 days after the yellow fever booster vaccination. Source of these receptors: a man between 18 and 29 years old who received the YFV17D yellow fever vaccine. The CDR3 runs from the conserved cysteine through the conserved F or W. A D gene is named only where the DNA matches it firmly. Part of the rows lack a size; the others show once, few, many or a class for expanded clones.

clone_size | d_call | j_call | v_call | cdr3_aa | cdr3_nt
NA | TRBD2 | TRBJ2-3 | TRBV28 | CASSRLAGGPGTDTQYF | TGTGCCAGCAGCCGACTAGCGGGGGGGCCGGGCACAGATACGCAGTATTTT
few | NA | TRBJ2-1 | TRBV2 | CASSEIEQFF | TGTGCCAGCAGTGAAATTGAGCAGTTCTTC
few | TRBD1 | TRBJ1-1 | TRBV4-3 | CASSPTSRGGTEAFF | TGCGCCAGCAGCCCGACATCCAGGGGGGGGACTGAAGCTTTCTTT
few | NA | TRBJ2-3 | TRBV9 | CASSVDSFTDTQYF | TGTGCCAGCAGCGTAGACTCGTTCACAGATACGCAGTATTTT
NA | NA | TRBJ1-5 | TRBV15 | CATTQGSGQPQHF | TGTGCCACCACTCAAGGGTCTGGTCAGCCCCAGCATTTT
few | TRBD1 | TRBJ2-5 | TRBV12-3/TRBV12-4 | CASSERPKTGGAETQYF | TGTGCCAGCAGCGAGCGTCCCAAGACAGGGGGCGCGGAGACCCAGTACTTC
many | NA | TRBJ2-1 | TRBV23-1 | CASSQSGTTDPGNEQFF | TGCGCCAGCAGTCAATCGGGGACAACAGACCCCGGCAATGAGCAGTTCTTC
few | NA | TRBJ2-4 | TRBV5-1 | CASSLDGGKAKNIQYF | TGCGCCAGCAGCTTGGATGGGGGGAAAGCCAAAAACATTCAGTACTTC
NA | NA | TRBJ2-3 | TRBV6-2/TRBV6-3 | CASSYSGLLIRTYF | TGTGCCAGCAGTTACTCGGGACTCCTGATACGCACGTATTTT
few | NA | TRBJ1-2 | TRBV12-5 | CASGSSDKDYGYTF | TGTGCTAGTGGTTCCTCAGACAAAGACTATGGCTACACCTTC
many | NA | TRBJ1-1 | TRBV4-1 | CASKVTGTSNTEAFF | TGCGCCAGCAAAGTCACCGGGACCTCTAACACTGAAGCTTTCTTT
few | TRBD1 | TRBJ2-3 | TRBV7-2 | CASSPGQGLPSTDTQYF | TGTGCCAGCAGCCCGGGACAGGGCCTCCCCAGCACAGATACGCAGTATTTT
few | TRBD1 | TRBJ1-2 | TRBV11-2 | CASSLGRDRGYGYTF | TGTGCCAGCAGCTTGGGCCGGGACAGGGGCTATGGCTACACCTTC
NA | NA | TRBJ2-7 | TRBV7-9 | CASSLAPGDYEQYF | TGTGCCAGCAGCTTAGCTCCCGGAGACTACGAGCAGTACTTC
NA | NA | TRBJ2-7 | TRBV4-3 | CASSLYKGSYEQYF | TGCGCCAGCAGCCTCTACAAGGGCTCCTACGAGCAGTACTTC
NA | NA | TRBJ2-7 | TRBV21-1 | CASPREGSVEQYF | TGTGCCAGCCCTAGGGAGGGGTCGGTCGAGCAGTACTTC
few | NA | TRBJ1-4 | TRBV12-3/TRBV12-4 | CASSDGGSELFF | TGTGCCAGCAGTGATGGGGGATCTGAACTGTTTTTT
NA | NA | TRBJ1-5 | TRBV7-9 | CASSLNTNQPQHF | TGTGCCAGCAGCTTAAACACAAATCAGCCCCAGCATTTT
few | NA | TRBJ2-2 | TRBV27 | CASSLRFGGELFF | TGTGCCAGCAGTTTACGGTTCGGCGGGGAGCTGTTTTTT
few | NA | TRBJ2-1 | TRBV10-3 | CAISELGQGQYSYNEQFF | TGTGCCATCAGTGAACTGGGGCAGGGGCAATACTCCTACAATGAGCAGTTCTTC
NA | NA | TRBJ1-1 | TRBV7-6 | CASSLVSPTEAFF | TGTGCCAGCAGCTTAGTTTCGCCGACTGAAGCTTTCTTT
many | TRBD1 | TRBJ2-3 | TRBV29-1 | CSGGDRTIRYF | TGCAGCGGGGGGGACAGGACGATTCGGTATTTT
many | NA | TRBJ2-5 | TRBV4-1 | CASSLGGRGVETQYF | TGCGCCAGCAGCTTAGGGGGGCGCGGTGTAGAGACCCAGTACTTC
NA | NA | TRBJ2-3 | TRBV7-2 | CASSYGPRDTQYF | TGTGCCAGCAGCTACGGACCCAGAGATACGCAGTATTTT
NA | NA | TRBJ2-3 | TRBV4-3 | CASSQDGYFHTQYF | TGCGCCAGCAGCCAAGATGGCTACTTCCATACGCAGTATTTT
NA | TRBD2 | TRBJ2-2 | TRBV5-5 | CASSTWELAGVPTGELFF | TGTGCCAGCAGCACCTGGGAACTAGCGGGGGTCCCGACCGGGGAGCTGTTTTTT
few | NA | TRBJ2-5 | TRBV20-1 | CSAQDRGETQYF | TGCAGTGCTCAGGACCGCGGGGAGACCCAGTACTTC
few | NA | TRBJ1-2 | TRBV5-1 | CASSLDPGMAGYGYTF | TGCGCCAGCAGCTTGGATCCGGGAATGGCTGGCTATGGCTACACCTTC
NA | NA | TRBJ1-2 | TRBV15 | CATSRDQLSPHGYTF | TGTGCCACCAGCAGAGATCAGCTATCCCCCCATGGCTACACCTTC
few | NA | TRBJ2-3 | TRBV7-2 | CASSPRLVSDTQYF | TGTGCCAGCAGCCCGCGACTAGTCTCAGATACGCAGTATTTT
NA | NA | TRBJ2-2 | TRBV4-1 | CASSQRKDSTGELFF | TGCGCCAGCAGCCAAAGGAAGGATTCCACCGGGGAGCTGTTTTTT
few | NA | TRBJ2-7 | TRBV21-1 | CASRMRPRLLAYEQYF | TGTGCCAGCAGAATGCGGCCCCGATTACTCGCCTACGAGCAGTACTTC
NA | NA | TRBJ1-1 | TRBV7-9 | CASSLTTGSATEAFF | TGTGCCAGCAGCTTAACAACAGGTTCCGCCACTGAAGCTTTCTTT
few | NA | TRBJ1-1 | TRBV10-3 | CAISEGATEAFF | TGTGCCATCAGTGAGGGGGCCACTGAAGCTTTCTTT
NA | TRBD1 | TRBJ2-3 | TRBV27 | CASSSPGQGLPDTQYF | TGTGCCAGCAGTTCTCCGGGACAGGGACTCCCGGATACGCAGTATTTT
NA | TRBD2 | TRBJ2-1 | TRBV19 | CASSIAGGPNEQFF | TGTGCCAGTTCCATAGCGGGGGGGCCGAATGAGCAGTTCTTC
NA | NA | TRBJ2-7 | TRBV29-1 | CSVEVDFPPDEQYF | TGCAGCGTTGAAGTAGACTTCCCCCCGGACGAGCAGTACTTC
NA | TRBD1 | TRBJ2-7 | TRBV6-5 | CASSYWQGADEQYF | TGTGCCAGCAGTTACTGGCAGGGGGCAGACGAGCAGTACTTC
NA | NA | TRBJ2-3 | TRBV14 | CASSQFHAHPYTQYF | TGTGCCAGCAGCCAATTTCACGCCCATCCCTATACGCAGTATTTT
many | NA | TRBJ1-1 | TRBV4-2 | CASSQGLEGTEAFF | TGTGCCAGCAGCCAGGGACTGGAGGGGACTGAAGCTTTCTTT
few | TRBD1 | TRBJ1-2 | TRBV28 | CASSTDPGTGGARGYGYTF | TGTGCCAGCAGCACCGACCCCGGGACAGGGGGAGCCAGGGGCTATGGCTACACCTTC
NA | TRBD2 | TRBJ2-1 | TRBV6-2/TRBV6-3 | CASSWGGFSYNEQFF | TGTGCCAGCAGTTGGGGAGGGTTCTCCTACAATGAGCAGTTCTTC
many | NA | TRBJ2-7 | TRBV9 | CASSVVAGATYEQYF | TGTGCCAGCAGCGTAGTGGCAGGTGCCACCTACGAGCAGTACTTC
few | NA | TRBJ2-7 | TRBV6-5 | CASSYPGLSSYEQYF | TGTGCCAGCAGTTACCCGGGCTTGAGCTCCTACGAGCAGTACTTC
many | TRBD1 | TRBJ2-3 | TRBV4-1 | CASSQGPRGDTQYF | TGCGCCAGCAGCCAGGGGCCCAGGGGGGATACGCAGTATTTT
NA | TRBD2 | TRBJ2-1 | TRBV10-2 | CASRRGLAGRNSYNEQFF | TGCGCCAGCAGGCGGGGACTAGCGGGGCGAAACTCCTACAATGAGCAGTTCTTC
NA | TRBD2 | TRBJ2-3 | TRBV9 | CASSAERGAYPDTQYF | TGTGCCAGCAGCGCCGAGCGGGGGGCGTACCCAGATACGCAGTATTTT
many | NA | TRBJ2-5 | TRBV28 | CASSFPNREETQYF | TGTGCCAGCAGTTTCCCCAACAGGGAAGAGACCCAGTACTTC
few | NA | TRBJ1-5 | TRBV4-1 | CASSQDIDQPQHF | TGCGCCAGCAGCCAAGATATAGACCAGCCCCAGCATTTT
few | NA | TRBJ2-3 | TRBV20-1 | CSARFSGSTDTQYF | TGCAGTGCTAGGTTTAGCGGTAGCACAGATACGCAGTATTTT
NA | NA | TRBJ2-3 | TRBV18 | CASSPNSGQRSTDTQYF | TGTGCCAGCTCACCAAACTCGGGGCAGCGAAGCACAGATACGCAGTATTTT
NA | TRBD1 | TRBJ2-2 | TRBV7-9 | CASSSPGQVRNTGELFF | TGTGCCAGCAGCTCTCCGGGACAGGTCCGGAACACCGGGGAGCTGTTTTTT
NA | NA | TRBJ1-2 | TRBV4-1 | CASSQVPGSEVYGYTF | TGCGCCAGCAGCCAAGTCCCGGGGTCGGAAGTCTATGGCTACACCTTC
few | NA | TRBJ1-1 | TRBV6-5 | CASSSNGGSEAFF | TGTGCCAGCAGTTCGAATGGGGGGTCTGAAGCTTTCTTT
few | TRBD1 | TRBJ2-1 | TRBV15 | CATSRGGTGGLSFNEQFF | TGTGCCACCAGCAGAGGTGGGACAGGGGGCTTATCTTTCAATGAGCAGTTCTTC
NA | NA | TRBJ2-1 | TRBV4-3 | CASSQDSSRVGEQFF | TGCGCCAGCAGCCAAGACTCTTCGAGGGTTGGCGAGCAGTTCTTC
NA | NA | TRBJ2-3 | TRBV6-5 | CASSYFGTDTQYF | TGTGCCAGCAGTTACTTTGGGACAGATACGCAGTATTTT
few | NA | TRBJ2-3 | TRBV19 | CGSTRGGSDTQYF | TGTGGCTCTACCCGGGGAGGATCAGATACGCAGTATTTT
few | NA | TRBJ1-3 | TRBV29-1 | CSVEGPQGGNTIYF | TGCAGCGTTGAAGGGCCGCAGGGCGGAAACACCATATATTTT